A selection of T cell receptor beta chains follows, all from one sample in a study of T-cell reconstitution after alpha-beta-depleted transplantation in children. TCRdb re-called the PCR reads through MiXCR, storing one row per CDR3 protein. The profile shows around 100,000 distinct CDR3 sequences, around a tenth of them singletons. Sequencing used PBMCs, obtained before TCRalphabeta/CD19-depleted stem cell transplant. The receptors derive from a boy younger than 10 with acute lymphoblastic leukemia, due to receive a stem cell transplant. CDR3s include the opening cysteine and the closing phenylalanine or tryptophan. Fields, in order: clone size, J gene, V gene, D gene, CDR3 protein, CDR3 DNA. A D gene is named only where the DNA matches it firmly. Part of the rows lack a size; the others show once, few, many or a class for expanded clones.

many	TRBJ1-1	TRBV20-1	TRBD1	CSARMTGSNTEAFF	TGCAGTGCTCGTATGACAGGGTCGAACACTGAAGCTTTCTTT
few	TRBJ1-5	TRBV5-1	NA	CASSLGYDQPQHF	TGCGCCAGCAGCTTGGGGTACGATCAGCCCCAGCATTTT
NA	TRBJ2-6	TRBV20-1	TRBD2	CSARLAGGLGGGANVLTF	TGCAGTGCTAGACTAGCGGGAGGTCTTGGGGGTGGGGCCAACGTCCTGACTTTC
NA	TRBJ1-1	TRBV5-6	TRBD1	CASSFRGTGKNTEAFF	TGTGCCAGCAGTTTTCGAGGGACAGGGAAGAACACTGAAGCTTTCTTT
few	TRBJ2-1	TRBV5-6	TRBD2	CASSFGGGGYNEQFF	TGTGCCAGCAGCTTCGGAGGCGGGGGCTACAATGAGCAGTTCTTC
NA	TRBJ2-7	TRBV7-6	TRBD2	CASSWDSKRGNKGPYEQYF	TGTGCCAGCAGCTGGGATTCGAAGCGGGGCAATAAGGGCCCCTACGAGCAGTACTTC
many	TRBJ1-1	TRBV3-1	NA	CASSQDPLQWTEAFF	TGTGCCAGCAGCCAAGACCCCCTTCAATGGACTGAAGCTTTCTTT
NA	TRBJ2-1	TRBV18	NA	CASSPSGGYQSSYNEQFF	TGTGCCAGCTCACCGAGTGGGGGGTACCAGAGCTCCTACAATGAGCAGTTCTTC
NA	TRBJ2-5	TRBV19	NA	CASSPLGRGRETQYF	TGTGCCAGTAGTCCCCTTGGGAGAGGGAGAGAGACCCAGTACTTC
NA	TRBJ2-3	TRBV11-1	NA	CASSLREGVSNTDTQYF	TGTGCCAGCAGCCTAAGGGAAGGGGTGTCGAACACAGATACGCAGTATTTT
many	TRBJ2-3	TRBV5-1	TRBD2	CATRLATSTDTQYF	TGCGCCACACGACTAGCTACTAGCACAGATACGCAGTATTTT
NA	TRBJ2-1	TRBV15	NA	CATSSAYNEQFF	TGTGCCACCAGCAGCGCCTACAATGAGCAGTTCTTC
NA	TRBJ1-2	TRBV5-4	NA	CASSGDRSGYTF	TGTGCCAGCAGCGGTGACAGGTCCGGCTACACCTTC
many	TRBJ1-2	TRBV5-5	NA	CASSLLAGAAGGYTF	TGTGCCAGCAGCTTGCTTGCAGGGGCCGCAGGGGGCTACACCTTC